This note documents a single T cell receptor beta chain sequence. V lost 3 bases to trimming and J lost 2 bases, with 7 bases between them. The CDR3 has 13 residues. The germline gives CDR1 KGHSH, CDR2 LQKENI. These data are taken from a study of blood T cell repertoires in COVID-19. Background on the study: Whether acute or convalescent, the COVID-19 samples came from the United States, Italy and Spain.

As originally analysed: Amplification from reference gene primers served as the basis for estimated nucleated cell counts. Sequenced by immunoSEQ multiplex PCR; TCRdb stores in-frame clones only, minus some. V and J calls and clone size are as listed in that table; D and trimming were resolved from the DNA. The sample holds 150,000 to 250,000 clones, approximately 84% seen once. V and J are TRBV18 and TRBJ2-5, with D maybe TRBD2 (5 bases). Sequencing used peripheral blood. The receptor comes from a human donor with acute or convalescent COVID-19. The donor label of this sample is uncertain. For the CDR3, the DNA is TGTGCCAGCTCACCCTCGGGGCAAGAGACCCAGTACTTC. This codes for CASSPSGQETQYF.